This T cell receptor (beta chain) was observed in a study of blood T cell repertoires in COVID-19. Study-level background: Nucleic acid was either cDNA or gDNA, and it came from T cells, B-cell-depleted T cells, or PBMCs.

The cohort comprised adults aged roughly 18 to 100 years residing in 20 to 30 US areas. Among Cohort 3 donors, those recovered had two negative PCRs, clearance, or symptom resolution. The assay was immunoSEQ multiplex PCR, and TCRdb's table has in-frame clones only and misses some. The sample holds approximately 310,000 clones, around 90% seen once. The CDR3 totals 15 residues. Trimming shortened V by 5 bases and J by 3 bases, and 13 bases separated the two germline ends. Per the germline V gene, CDR1 is SNHLY and CDR2 is FYNNEI. The sequencing input was PBMCs or T cells enriched from blood (not recorded which). The rearrangement joins TRBV2 to TRBJ1-4; D possibly corresponds to TRBD1 (6 bases). The clonotype originates from a man in his sixties who had recovered from COVID-19. In nucleotides, the CDR3 is TGTGCCAGCAGTAGGTCAGCAGGGGCTAATGAAAAACTGTTTTTT. Its translation: CASSRSAGANEKLFF.